The clone carrying this TCR beta chain was detected many times. This beta chain represents an off-target read in a library built for alpha chains; its size is of limited meaning. The data originate from a study of spatial heterogeneity in lung cancer. Looking at the study overall: As counted in raw reads, each unique TCR and UMI combination appeared more than ten times on average.

Each TCR cDNA molecule bore a unique molecular identifier. MiXCR was run by TCRdb on the 5' RACE reads, yielding one entry per CDR3 protein. The table shows some 12,000 distinct CDR3 sequences, with about 6% occurring only once. Time point denoted: sample taken at primary tumor resection. Whole RNA, isolated from tumor, nontumor lung or frozen PBMC, was sequenced without prior sorting. A total of around 67 untreated early-stage non-small cell lung cancer patients served as donors. From germline, CDR1 is LNHNV and CDR2 YYDKDF (reference sequence). Trimming stripped 8 bases from V and 1 base from J, with 15 bases between. The CDR3 runs 15 residues.

The V gene is TRBV15, the J gene TRBJ2-1; TRBD1 or TRBD2 may be the D gene (6 bases each). The specimen was normal lung tissue next to the tumor, collected at surgery. The receptor was derived from a male donor with early-stage non-small cell lung cancer. CDR3 region: CATGAGGRSYNEQFF. The CDR3 coding sequence is TGTGCCACCGGAGCTGGGGGGCGATCCTACAATGAGCAGTTCTTC. The entire variable domain, with the rest obtained from reference TRBV15 and TRBJ2-1, is as follows: DAMVIQNPRYQVTQFGKPVTLSCSQTLNHNVMYWYQQKSSQAPKLLFHYYDKDFNNEADTPDNFQSRRPNTSFCFLDIRSPGLGDTAMYLCATGAGGRSYNEQFFGPGTRLTVL.